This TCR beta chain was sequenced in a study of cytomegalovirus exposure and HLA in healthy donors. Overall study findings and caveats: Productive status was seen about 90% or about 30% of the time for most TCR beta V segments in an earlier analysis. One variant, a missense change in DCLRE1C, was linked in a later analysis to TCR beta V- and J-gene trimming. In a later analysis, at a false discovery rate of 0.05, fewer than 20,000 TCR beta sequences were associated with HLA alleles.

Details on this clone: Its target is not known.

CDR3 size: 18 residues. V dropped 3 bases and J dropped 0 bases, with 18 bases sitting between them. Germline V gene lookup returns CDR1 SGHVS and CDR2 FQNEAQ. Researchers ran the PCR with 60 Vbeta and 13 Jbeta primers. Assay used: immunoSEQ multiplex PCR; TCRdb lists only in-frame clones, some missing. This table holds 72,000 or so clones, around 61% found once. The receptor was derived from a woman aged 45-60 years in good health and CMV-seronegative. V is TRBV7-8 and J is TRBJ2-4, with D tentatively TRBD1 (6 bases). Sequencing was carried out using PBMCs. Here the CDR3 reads CASSLGRQVQLAKNIQYF. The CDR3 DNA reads TGTGCCAGCAGCTTGGGGCGACAGGTCCAACTAGCCAAAAACATTCAGTACTTC.